This note documents a single TCR beta chain sequence. The antigen remains unidentified. Tagging with unique molecular identifiers was applied to individual cDNA molecules. TCRdb reprocessed the 5' RACE reads via MiXCR and lists one record per CDR3 protein. The sample holds 110,000 or so distinct CDR3 sequences, 12% seen once. This sample was included in a study of early T cells in non-severe SARS-CoV-2 infection. As for the study in general: Sequenced material consisted of bulk RNA (from unsorted whole blood), and chains were unpaired. Notes on the study in general: VDJdb matching skewed toward anti-spike CD8 responses, missing private and CD4 specificities.

Germline-derived CDR1 and CDR2 are SQVTM and ANQGSEA. CDR3 length equals 12 residues. The V end lost 6 bases, the J end lost 6 bases, and 11 bases lay between the germline ends. This TCR derives from an adult who was a healthcare worker with PCR-confirmed SARS-CoV-2 infection or an uninfected control (not recorded which). The V and J genes are TRBV29-1 and TRBJ2-2; D unclear. The sequenced sample consisted of whole blood. CDR3 coding DNA: TGCAGCGTAACGGGCCAGTCCGGGGAGCTGTTTTTT. As protein: CSVTGQSGELFF.